The 11 T cell receptor beta chains in this list originate from one sample, sequenced in a study of Graves' ophthalmopathy and Graves' hyperthyroidism. Amplification from RNA transcripts yielded the TCR beta CDR3 regions. The workflow started with a first-round RT-PCR run with HTBI primers and then moved on to a second-round multiplex PCR. In TCRdb, the multiplex PCR reads were re-called with MiXCR into one record per CDR3 protein. The data show just over 600,000 distinct CDR3 sequences, with 22% seen just once and approximately 7.7% held by the top ten. Sample: peripheral blood. Every receptor here comes from a woman in her late teens or twenties with stable Graves' hyperthyroidism. Some clones in this sample may be carry-over from other donors' samples.

The rearrangement uses TRBV15 and TRBJ2-7; 7 bases agree with TRBD2. The CDR3 length is 18 residues. The germline gives CDR1 LNHNV, CDR2 YYDKDF (reference sequence). Germline trimming cut 0 bases from V and 4 bases from J; bases unmatched to any gene: 15. The CDR3 bases are TGTGCCACCAGCAGAGATCCGCGGGCGGGAGAGGGAGAGTACGAGCAGTACTTC. As protein: CATSRDPRAGEGEYEQYF.

This clonotype was seen a handful of times. The chain links TRBV4-1 to TRBJ2-7; D is unclear. CDR3 length: 17 amino acids. Germline V lookup: CDR1 MGHRA, CDR2 YSYEKL. Deletions cut 2 bases from V and 0 bases from J, with 17 bases between. In DNA, the CDR3 is TGCGCCAGCAGCCAATGGATTCCGGGTCCCCCCTCCTACGAGCAGTACTTC. This gives the protein CASSQWIPGPPSYEQYF.

This clonotype has ten or more counts. CDR3 sequence reads: CASSYLAGIGETQYF. The DNA of the CDR3 is TGTGCCAGCAGTTACCTCGCGGGGATTGGGGAGACCCAGTACTTC. V and J are TRBV6-5 and TRBJ2-5; maybe TRBD2 (6 bases). Germline CDR1 is MNHEY and CDR2 is SVGAGI. CDR3 length: 15 residues. V was cut by 2 bases and J by 5 bases, with 15 bases left in between.

This clonotype was counted once. J is TRBJ2-5 and V is TRBV20-1; 8 positions agree with TRBD2. The CDR3 is made up of 14 amino acids. CDR1 and CDR2 from the germline V gene are DFQATT and SNEGSKA (reference sequence). V was pared by 4 bases and J by 2 bases, with 6 bases of the junction left unmatched. The CDR3 reads CSAIGAGVQETQYF. For the CDR3, the DNA is TGCAGTGCTATAGGAGCGGGGGTACAAGAGACCCAGTACTTC.

This clonotype has a count of ten or more. This chain connects TRBV20-1 to TRBJ1-1; D gene uncertain. Trimming shortened V by 0 bases and J by 7 bases, and 15 bases separated the two germline ends. The CDR3 extends over 14 amino acids. Germline V gives CDR1 DFQATT, CDR2 SNEGSKA (reference sequence). CDR3 residues: CSARDPRGMIEAFF. The CDR3 bases are TGCAGTGCTAGAGATCCGCGGGGTATGATTGAAGCTTTCTTT.

This chain uses TRBV29-1 with TRBJ1-1, with D possibly matching TRBD1 (6 bases). Germline V lookup: CDR1 SQVTM, CDR2 ANQGSEA. There are 15 residues in the CDR3. The ends were cut back, 2 bases at V and 0 bases at J, with 13 bases in the middle. CDR3 nucleotide sequence: TGCAGCGTTGAAACGACAGGTCTTATGAACACTGAAGCTTTCTTT. Its translation is CSVETTGLMNTEAFF.

This clonotype showed up many times. The V call is TRBV14, the J call TRBJ1-2; 9 nucleotides agree with TRBD1. The CDR3 totals 17 residues. J gave up 4 bases and V 1 base, and 10 bases lay outside the gene matches. The germline gives CDR1 SGHDN, CDR2 FVKESK. The CDR3 bases are TGTGCCAGCAGCCAAGGTCGATGGACAGGGGTCCCCTATGGCTACACCTTC. Translation gives CASSQGRWTGVPYGYTF.

The sample holds many counts of this clonotype. The chain joins TRBV18 to TRBJ1-6; D is possibly TRBD1 (5 bases). CDR1 is KGHSH, CDR2 LQKENI, per germline. The CDR3 extends over 15 amino acids. Trimming took 3 bases from V and 7 from J, leaving 13 bases between them. The CDR3 loop reads CASSPPGGENSPLHF. The CDR3 DNA follows: TGTGCCAGCTCACCGCCTGGAGGGGAGAATTCACCCCTCCACTTT.

Many counts were recorded for this clonotype. This chain links TRBV20-1 with TRBJ1-1; D perhaps matches TRBD1 (5 bases). Germline V lookup: CDR1 DFQATT, CDR2 SNEGSKA (reference sequence). The CDR3 is made up of 12 amino acids. V was shortened by 1 base and J by 3 bases, with 6 bases between the two germline ends. CDR3 DNA: TGCAGTGCTAGAGGGGGCGACACTGAAGCTTTCTTT. Protein product: CSARGGDTEAFF.

This chain connects TRBV6-1 to TRBJ2-5; D unresolved. This CDR3 contains 13 residues. In germline, CDR1 is MNHNS, CDR2 SASEGT. The V and J ends lost 8 bases and 1 base respectively, with 11 bases between them. The CDR3 bases are TGTGCCAGCTCCTATAGCACCCAAGAGACCCAGTACTTC. This gives the protein CASSYSTQETQYF.

The V gene is TRBV15, the J gene TRBJ1-2, with D perhaps matching TRBD1 (5 bases). This CDR3 region has 17 residues. Between the trimmed V and J ends, which lost 1 base and 3 bases, there was a span of 18 bases. CDR1 and CDR2 from the germline V gene are LNHNV and YYDKDF (reference sequence). This CDR3 is CATSRALSRDVDYGYTF. In nucleotides, the CDR3 is TGTGCCACCAGCAGAGCCCTCAGCAGGGATGTTGACTATGGCTACACCTTC.